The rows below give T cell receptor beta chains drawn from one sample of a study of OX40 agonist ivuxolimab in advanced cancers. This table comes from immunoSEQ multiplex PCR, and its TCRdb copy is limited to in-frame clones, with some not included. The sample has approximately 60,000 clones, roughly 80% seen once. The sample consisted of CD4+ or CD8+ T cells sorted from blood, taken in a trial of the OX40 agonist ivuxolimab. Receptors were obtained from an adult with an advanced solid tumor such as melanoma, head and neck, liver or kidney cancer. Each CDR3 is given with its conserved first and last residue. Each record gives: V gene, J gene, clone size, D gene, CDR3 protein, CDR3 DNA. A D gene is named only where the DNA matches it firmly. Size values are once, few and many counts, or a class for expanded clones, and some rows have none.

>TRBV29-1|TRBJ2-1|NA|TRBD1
CSVEGGQALNEQFF
TGCAGCGTTGAAGGGGGACAGGCTCTTAATGAGCAGTTCTTC
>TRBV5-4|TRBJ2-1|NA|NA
CASSLGGGSSYNEQFF
TGTGCCAGCAGCTTGGGAGGGGGGAGCTCCTACAATGAGCAGTTCTTC
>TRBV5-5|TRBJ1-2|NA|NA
CASSLVSTVRYGYTF
TGTGCCAGCAGCTTGGTGTCGACGGTACGCTATGGCTACACCTTC
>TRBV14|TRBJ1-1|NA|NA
CASSQDRGTEAFF
TGTGCCAGCAGCCAAGATCGGGGCACTGAAGCTTTCTTT
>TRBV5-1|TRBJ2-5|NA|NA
CASQPGRLEETQYF
TGCGCCAGCCAACCGGGACGTTTAGAAGAGACCCAGTACTTC
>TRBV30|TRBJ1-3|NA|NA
CAWKTGFSGNTIYF
TGTGCCTGGAAAACCGGATTCTCTGGAAACACCATATATTTT
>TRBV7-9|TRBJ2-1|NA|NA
CASSTNRDAYNEQFF
TGTGCCAGCAGCACAAACAGGGATGCCTACAATGAGCAGTTCTTC
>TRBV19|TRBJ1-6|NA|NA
CASSGAGSPLHF
TGTGCCAGTAGTGGGGCTGGTTCACCCCTCCACTTT
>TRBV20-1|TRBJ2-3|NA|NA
CSAEEGTQYF
TGCAGTGCTGAGGAGGGCACGCAGTATTTT
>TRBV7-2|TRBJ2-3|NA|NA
CASSLVSWTPDTQYF
TGTGCCAGCAGCTTAGTCTCGTGGACGCCAGATACGCAGTATTTT
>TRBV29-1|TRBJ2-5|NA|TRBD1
CSVRGGTGGWETQYF
TGCAGCGTCCGAGGCGGGACAGGGGGTTGGGAGACCCAGTACTTC
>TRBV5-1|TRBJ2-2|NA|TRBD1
CASSEGTGSGELFF
TGCGCCAGCAGCGAAGGGACAGGGTCCGGGGAGCTGTTTTTT
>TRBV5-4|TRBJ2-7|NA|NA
CASSLESSFTYEQYF
TGTGCCAGCAGCTTGGAATCATCCTTTACCTACGAGCAGTACTTC
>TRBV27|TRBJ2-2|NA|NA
CASSLGTGELFF
TGTGCCAGCAGTTTAGGCACCGGGGAGCTGTTTTTT
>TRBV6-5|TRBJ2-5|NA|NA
CASRVAAQETQYF
TGTGCCAGCAGGGTAGCGGCCCAAGAGACCCAGTACTTC
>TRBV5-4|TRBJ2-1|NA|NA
CASSLVNLGQGSYNEQFF
TGTGCCAGCAGCTTGGTAAATCTAGGGCAGGGTTCCTACAATGAGCAGTTCTTC
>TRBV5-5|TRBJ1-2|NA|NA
CASSLEAGASGYTF
TGTGCCAGCAGCTTGGAAGCGGGGGCGAGTGGCTACACCTTC
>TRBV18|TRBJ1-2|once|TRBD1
CASSSTRDRGGYTF
TGTGCCAGCTCATCGACTAGGGACAGGGGTGGCTACACCTTC
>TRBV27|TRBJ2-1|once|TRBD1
CASSRQGSYNEQFF
TGTGCCAGCAGCCGACAGGGATCATACAATGAGCAGTTCTTC
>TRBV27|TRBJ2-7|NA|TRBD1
CASRGVLGTGGLHEQYF
TGTGCCAGCAGGGGGGTTCTTGGGACAGGGGGTCTCCACGAGCAGTACTTC
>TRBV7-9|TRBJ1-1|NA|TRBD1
CASSQTGTNTEAFF
TGTGCCAGCAGCCAGACAGGGACGAACACTGAAGCTTTCTTT
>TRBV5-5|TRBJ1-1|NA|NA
CASSNYRDQEVFF
TGTGCCAGCAGCAATTACCGGGACCAAGAAGTTTTCTTT
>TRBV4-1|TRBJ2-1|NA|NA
CASSQEVSRLEQFF
TGCGCCAGCAGCCAAGAAGTGAGCCGTTTGGAGCAGTTCTTC
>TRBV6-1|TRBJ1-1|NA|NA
CASSENPGVNTEAFF
TGTGCCAGCAGTGAAAACCCGGGGGTTAACACTGAAGCTTTCTTT
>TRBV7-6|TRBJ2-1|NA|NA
CASSLRGNEQFF
TGTGCCAGCAGCTTACGGGGGAATGAGCAGTTCTTC
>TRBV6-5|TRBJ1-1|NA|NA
CASSYSYRLNTEAFF
TGTGCCAGCAGTTACTCTTACAGGTTGAACACTGAAGCTTTCTTT
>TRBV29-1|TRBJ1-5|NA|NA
CSVAQSDTSQPQHF
TGCAGCGTTGCCCAATCGGACACTAGCCAGCCCCAGCATTTT